This TCR beta chain was identified in a study of blood T cell repertoires in COVID-19. Study context: COVID-19 samples collected from the United States, Italy and Spain covered acute and convalescent phases. From T cells, B-cell-depleted T cells, or PBMCs came the material, which was cDNA or gDNA.

In the study's own analysis: Counts of nucleated cells, estimated from reference gene primer amplification, were obtained. Sequencing was performed with immunoSEQ multiplex PCR; in TCRdb, only in-frame clones are kept and a portion is missing. The V and J calls and the clone size are those of that table, but D and trimming were determined from the DNA. Among about 150,000 clones listed, 88% were seen once. Enrollment of patients from Seattle took place during active infection, with longitudinal follow-up. The CDR3 totals 15 residues. CDR1 is SGHNT, CDR2 YYREEE, per germline (reference sequence). Trimming at V came to 4 bases and at J to 7 bases, leaving 10 bases not matched to a gene.

The chain is built from TRBV5-4 and TRBJ2-1, with 8 bases that match TRBD2. This clonotype originated in a human donor with COVID-19, enrolled during active disease. The donor label of this sample is uncertain. The sample consisted of peripheral blood. The CDR3 DNA is TGTGCCAGCAGCGATCCGGGACTAGTACTTAATGAGCAGTTCTTC. Its translation is CASSDPGLVLNEQFF.